The 26 T cell receptor beta chains given below trace back to one sample, sequenced in a study of T cell responses to AZD1222 COVID-19 vaccine. TCRdb keeps only in-frame clones here, not all; method: immunoSEQ multiplex PCR. The table includes about 150,000 clones, under 95% detected once. The source was peripheral blood, collected on day 0 of AZD1222 vaccination. Every receptor here comes from an adult in good health.

The chain links TRBV28 to TRBJ1-4; TRBD1 might be the D (6 bases). Germline CDR1 reads MDHEN; CDR2 reads SYDVKM. V was clipped by 6 bases and J by 3 bases, with 14 bases between them. The CDR3 contains 15 residues. The CDR3: CASRPTKGANEKLFF. The CDR3 nucleotides read TGTGCCAGCAGGCCTACGAAGGGGGCTAATGAAAAACTGTTTTTT.

The chain employs TRBV25-1 and TRBJ2-5; 8 nucleotides match TRBD1. There are 14 residues in the CDR3. The germline V gene encodes CDR1 MGHDK and CDR2 SYGVNS. After removal of 3 bases from V and 5 bases from J, the junction contained 5 bases not matched to a gene. CDR3 region: CASSDQGAWETQYF. The DNA of the CDR3 is TGTGCCAGCAGTGATCAGGGGGCGTGGGAGACCCAGTACTTC.

The J gene is TRBJ1-2, the V gene TRBV12-3 or TRBV12-4; TRBD1 matches at 8 bases. V lost 2 bases and J lost 8; bases outside the gene matches: 4. This CDR3 contains 13 residues. The CDR3 region has the DNA TGTGCCAGCAGTTTAACAGGGGGAGTGGGCTACACCTTC. This codes for CASSLTGGVGYTF.

The chain is built from TRBV21-1 and TRBJ1-1; the table's D gene call, TRBD1, was not cross checked with the DNA. TRBV21-1 is labeled a pseudogene. This CDR3 has 16 amino acids. The CDR3 is CASSPEARGRDTEAFF. The CDR3 bases are TGTGCCAGCAGCCCGGAAGCGAGGGGGCGCGACACTGAAGCTTTCTTT.

The chain carries TRBV28 and TRBJ1-1; maybe TRBD1 (5 bases). V was pared by 7 bases and J by 5 bases, with 17 bases between. Germline values: CDR1 MDHEN, CDR2 SYDVKM. This CDR3 has 14 amino acids. The CDR3 loop is CASNLQVGETEAFF. The CDR3 bases are TGTGCCAGCAATCTACAGGTGGGGGAAACTGAAGCTTTCTTT.

V usage is TRBV3-1 (or the pseudogene TRBV3-2) and J usage is TRBJ1-3; D gene ambiguous. The V gene's germline CDR1 is LGHDT and CDR2 YNNKEL (reference sequence). This CDR3 contains 12 residues. V was trimmed by 2 bases and J by 4 bases, leaving 3 bases between them. As DNA, the CDR3 is TGTGCCAGCAGCCAACAGGGAAACACCATATATTTT. Amino acids: CASSQQGNTIYF.

The genes are TRBV10-3 and TRBJ2-3; D might be TRBD1 or TRBD2, each matching 6 bases. Germline CDR1 is ENHRY and CDR2 is SYGVKD. Trimming removed 6 bases from V and 3 bases from J, with 10 bases in between. This CDR3 spans 13 amino acids. CDR3 region: CAIRGGGTDTQYF. CDR3 coding DNA: TGTGCCATCAGAGGAGGGGGTACAGATACGCAGTATTTT.

This chain links TRBV11-2 with TRBJ2-5; D is uncertain. The germline gives CDR1 SGHAT, CDR2 FQNNGV. The ends were cut back, 2 bases at V and 2 bases at J, with 6 bases in the middle. The CDR3 spans 13 residues. The CDR3 spells CASSLIPQETQYF. The CDR3 DNA reads as TGTGCCAGCAGCTTAATCCCACAAGAGACCCAGTACTTC.

The rearrangement uses TRBV20-1 and TRBJ2-4; unclear D gene. The length of the CDR3 is 15 residues. Germline values: CDR1 DFQATT, CDR2 SNEGSKA (reference sequence). Trimming removed 3 bases from V and 0 bases from J, with 12 bases in between. CDR3 nucleotides: TGCAGTGCTAGTCCCGCTTCGGGAGCCAAAAACATTCAGTACTTC. This encodes CSASPASGAKNIQYF.

This clone was seen once. The rearrangement links TRBV18 to TRBJ1-1; tentative D call: TRBD1 (5 bases). The CDR3 loop spans 14 amino acids. The germline CDR1 and CDR2 sequences are KGHSH and LQKENI. The germline V and J ends were trimmed by 1 base and 4 bases, with 10 bases remaining between them. The CDR3 DNA reads as TGTGCCAGCTCACCACAGTCAGGGTCCACTGAAGCTTTCTTT. Translated: CASSPQSGSTEAFF.

CDR3 sequence (DNA): TGTGCCAGCAGCCAAGTGGGTTCAGATACGCAGTATTTT. This encodes CASSQVGSDTQYF. This chain uses TRBV3-1 (or the pseudogene TRBV3-2) with TRBJ2-3; D is unclear. This CDR3 comprises 13 residues. V lost 1 base and J lost 4, with 6 bases in between. Germline-derived CDR1 and CDR2 are LGHDT and YNNKEL (reference sequence).

The chain combines TRBV29-1 with TRBJ2-3; D not resolved. Trimming removed 4 bases from V and 5 bases from J, with 13 bases in between. The CDR3 is made up of 13 amino acids. CDR1 and CDR2 (germline): SQVTM, ANQGSEA. CDR3 sequence (DNA): TGCAGCGTTGTGGAACCAGGAGTAGATACGCAGTATTTT. This sequence encodes CSVVEPGVDTQYF.

This chain links TRBV4-2 with TRBJ2-1; 7 nucleotides line up with TRBD2. J was trimmed by 5 bases and V by 4 bases; bases with no gene match: 11. CDR3 length: 16 residues. Germline V gives CDR1 LGHNA, CDR2 YNFKEQ. As DNA, the CDR3 is TGTGCCAGCAGCCCCGTGCCGAAACTAGCGCACAATGAGCAGTTCTTC. Protein product: CASSPVPKLAHNEQFF.

The V and J genes are TRBV30 and TRBJ2-4; tentative D call: TRBD1 (5 bases). CDR3 length equals 14 residues. V lost 0 bases, J lost 1 base, and 7 bases lay in between. The germline CDR1 and CDR2 sequences are GTSNPN and SVGIG (reference sequence). CDR3 residues: CAWSVSGAKNIQYF. The CDR3 DNA follows: TGTGCCTGGAGTGTATCAGGGGCCAAAAACATTCAGTACTTC.

This clone was found once. The V call is TRBV6-2 or TRBV6-3, the J call TRBJ2-7; 9 bases are shared with TRBD2. The germline CDR1 and CDR2 sequences are MNHEY and SVGEGT. This CDR3 contains 12 residues. Trimming at V came to 0 bases and at J to 10 bases, leaving 1 base not matched to a gene. CDR3 loop: CASSYSREGQYF. The DNA of the CDR3 is TGTGCCAGCAGTTACTCGCGGGAGGGCCAGTACTTC.

J is TRBJ1-2 and V is TRBV5-4; the match to TRBD1 covers 7 bases. CDR1 and CDR2 (germline): SGHNT, YYREEE (reference sequence). Trimming took 2 bases from V and 3 from J; bases not matched to a gene: 1. This CDR3 comprises 13 residues. The CDR3 loop reads CASSFGTDYGYTF. CDR3 nucleotide sequence: TGTGCCAGCAGCTTTGGGACAGACTATGGCTACACCTTC.

The CDR3 is CASSRGGGENTIYF. The CDR3 nucleotides are TGTGCCAGCAGCCGCGGGGGAGGGGAAAACACCATATATTTT. The chain carries TRBV7-2 and TRBJ1-3, with D possibly TRBD1 on 5 matching bases. Trimming pared 5 bases from V and 6 bases from J, leaving 14 bases between. The germline CDR1 and CDR2 sequences are SGHTA and FQGNSA. This CDR3 region has 14 residues. The full variable domain, its missing parts supplied by reference TRBV7-2 and TRBJ1-3, is GAGVSQSPSNKVTEKGKDVELRCDPISGHTALYWYRQSLGQGLEFLIYFQGNSAPDKSGLPSDRFSAERTGGSVSTLTIQRTQQEDSAVYLCASSRGGGENTIYFGEGSWLTVV.

This rearrangement joins TRBV5-1 to TRBJ2-3, with D possibly being TRBD2 (6 bases). The germline CDR1 and CDR2 sequences are SGHRS and YFSETQ. V shed 4 bases and J shed 5 bases, with 11 bases lying between them. There are 13 residues in the CDR3. DNA of the CDR3: TGCGCCAGCAGCCCGGGAGACCGAGATACGCAGTATTTT. Residues: CASSPGDRDTQYF.

The chain couples TRBV13 to TRBJ1-1, with TRBD1 identical over 9 bases. CDR3 length equals 13 residues. CDR1 PRHDT and CDR2 FYEKMQ come from the germline V gene (reference sequence). With V trimmed by 3 bases and J by 8 bases, 4 bases remained unmatched. This CDR3 is CASSFGQGMEAFF. CDR3 sequence (DNA): TGTGCCAGCAGCTTCGGACAGGGGATGGAAGCTTTCTTT.

This sequence joins TRBV28 and TRBJ1-5; D ambiguous. This CDR3 region has 14 residues. V was trimmed by 2 bases and J by 2 bases, leaving 7 bases between them. Germline V gene sequence: CDR1 MDHEN, CDR2 SYDVKM. The chain's CDR3 is CASSLGGGNQPQHF. DNA for the CDR3: TGTGCCAGCAGTTTAGGCGGAGGCAATCAGCCCCAGCATTTT.

The rearrangement links TRBV7-9 to TRBJ2-3; perhaps D is TRBD1 or TRBD2 (5 bases each). CDR1 is SEHNR and CDR2 is FQNEAQ in the germline V gene (reference sequence). V lost 7 bases, J lost 3 bases, and 14 bases lay in between. This CDR3 is 14 amino acids long. The CDR3 reads CASTQSWGTDTQYF. CDR3 nucleotides: TGTGCCAGCACCCAATCTTGGGGGACAGATACGCAGTATTTT.

In its sample, this clone was seen once. The DNA of the CDR3 is TGTGCCAGCTCACCAGGTGGACAGGGGAGCTCTGGAAACACCATATATTTT. Amino acid sequence: CASSPGGQGSSGNTIYF. The chain employs TRBV18 and TRBJ1-3; 9 nucleotides line up with TRBD1. Germline V gene sequence: CDR1 KGHSH, CDR2 LQKENI. V dropped 2 bases and J dropped 0; count of bases not matched to a gene: 5. The CDR3 has 17 residues.

There are a few counts of this clone. V usage is TRBV15 and J usage is TRBJ1-1; 7 bases are shared with TRBD1. With 2 bases clipped from V and 6 bases from J, the junction kept 15 bases outside the gene matches. This CDR3 region has 17 residues. Per the germline V gene, CDR1 is LNHNV and CDR2 is YYDKDF (reference sequence). CDR3 loop: CATSRIGTAGRNSEAFF. The DNA of the CDR3 is TGTGCCACCAGCAGAATAGGGACAGCCGGGCGAAACTCTGAAGCTTTCTTT.

This sequence joins TRBV28 and TRBJ1-2; TRBD1 is a possible D gene (5 bases). The germline V gene has CDR1 MDHEN and CDR2 SYDVKM. This CDR3 region has 17 residues. The V end was cut by 4 bases, the J end by 1 base, with 19 bases between. CDR3 loop: CASSSLRDWGLNYGYTF. In nucleotides, the CDR3 is TGTGCCAGCAGTTCCCTTAGGGACTGGGGCCTTAACTATGGCTACACCTTC.

This chain uses TRBV4-3 with TRBJ2-3; D is possibly TRBD2 (5 bases). The CDR3 sequence is 14 residues long. Trimming removed 0 bases at V and 13 bases at J, with 17 bases between. Germline CDR1 LGHNA, CDR2 YSLEER. CDR3 DNA: TGCGCCAGCAGCCAAGATTTGGAGCTAGTGGAGGAGTATTTT. Protein product: CASSQDLELVEEYF.

There are a few counts of this clone. The same CDR3 is also encoded by other DNA sequences in this sample. The chain has TRBV19 and TRBJ2-7; D may be TRBD2 (5 bases). The germline V gene encodes CDR1 LNHDA and CDR2 SQIVND (reference sequence). This CDR3 is 14 amino acids long. Trimming took 1 base from V and 2 from J, leaving 9 bases between them. CDR3 coding DNA: TGTGCCAGTAGTATAGGTGACGGGACCTACGAGCAGTACTTC. This sequence encodes CASSIGDGTYEQYF.